This T cell receptor beta chain was sequenced during a study of T cells in tumors and immune-related adverse events (dated by TCRdb to 2020 to 2023). About this clone itself: The antigen it binds to is not known. Compared with germline, one end of the junction differs, possibly owing to a read error. This specimen includes other DNA sequences encoding the same CDR3.

Using the immunoSEQ assay, the TCR beta locus was amplified and sequenced, producing bulk TCR Vbeta CDR3 data. The study's processing was this. CDR3s were excluded if they were non-productive, were shorter than 7 amino acids, or did not start with C or end with F/W. Only specimens with at least 1000 reads were analysed, and clonotypes were defined at the amino acid level. To compute clonality, Pielou's evenness was subtracted from 1. To equalize library sizes, abundance-weighted random subsampling with replacement was performed 100 times so that 95% confidence intervals could be reported. Repertoire overlap was quantified using the Morisita overlap index, and the top 40 clones per specimen were examined for overlap with the irAE. In TCRdb, the immuneACCESS table is reduced to in-frame sequences with V and J assigned. These tables do not hold every clone; where another copy was compared, an unresolved V gene accounts for under half, and the others remain unexplained. The V and J calls and clone size are taken from that table; D and trimming were inferred from the DNA. The sample has thousands of clones on record, almost 65% of them singletons. 5.7% of the sample lies in the top ten.

The CDR3 covers 15 residues, taking in both the cysteine and the phenylalanine. Only CDR3 DNA remains: 45 bases, in frame from the first base. For CDR1 and CDR2, the germline V gene (reference sequence) lists MNHEY and SMNVEV. What the treatment or condition label conveys for this sample: nivolumab (PD-1 blockade) given before sampling. The DNeasy Blood and Tissue Kit was used to extract DNA from formalin-fixed paraffin-embedded specimens. Sequencing was performed on gut tissue, taken from a patient treated with anti-PD-1 therapy. The source of this sequence is a female donor with metastatic renal cell carcinoma. The chain is assembled from TRBV27 and TRBJ1-2, with 8 central nucleotides matching TRBD1. CDR3 sequence: CASSRQGQGNYGYTF. In nucleotide form, the sequence is TGCGCCAGCAGCAGACAAGGACAGGGAAACTATGGCTACACCTTC.